The source of this T cell receptor beta chain is a study of blood T cell repertoires in COVID-19 (dated by TCRdb to 2020 to 2021). Context from the whole study: The collaborator samples originated in the United States, Italy and Spain and spanned the acute and convalescent phases of COVID-19. Nearly every sample came with metadata listing a de-identified subject ID, COVID-19 status, age in years and sex. The samples were drawn from the first 160 participants of the ongoing ImmuneRACE study and from 1,200 or so subjects provided by 6 global collaborators. The repertoires were made available in a free public database intended to serve as a resource for research on the immune response to SARS-CoV-2. The prospective study material was composed of cDNA or gDNA derived from T cells, B-cell-depleted T cells, or PBMCs. Subjects who had been exposed to COVID-19, were actively infected with it, or had recovered from it provided the deeply sampled blood TCRbeta repertoires that made up the dataset. HLA class I and class II types, where available, came from metadata supplied by the sample provider rather than from assay-based typing.

General study outcomes and caveats: The amount of clinical and demographic metadata varied by source and participant and was provided uncurated.

In the case of this clone: It has no known antigen specificity. No quality values exist for individual bases; no much larger clone is one base distant.

Participants in the prospective study were enrolled through a virtual design, were aged 18 to 89 years, and lived in roughly 24 United States geographic areas. To assign participants to cohorts, the prospective study relied on clinical history that participants themselves reported in a screening survey and a study questionnaire. Mobile phlebotomists in the prospective study collected whole blood, serum and a nasopharyngeal or oropharyngeal swab from every participant. Over a roughly 2-month period, participants in the prospective study had the option of providing additional blood draws and questionnaires. Before DNA extraction, prospective study blood samples were shipped either frozen or at room temperature. TCRbeta CDR3 regions were amplified from genomic DNA using the immunoSEQ Assay, a bias-controlled multiplex PCR. The paper's data handling went like this. The number of nucleated cells in each sample was estimated by amplification of reference gene primers within the assay. To quantify the absolute abundance of each unique TCRbeta CDR3 rearrangement, sequence reads were collapsed and filtered. For each sample, productive Simpson clonality was calculated as the square root of Simpson's diversity index over productive rearrangements. In TCRdb, the immuneACCESS table is reduced to in-frame sequences with V and J assigned. These tables do not hold every clone; where another copy was compared, an unresolved V gene accounts for under half, and the others remain unexplained. That table is the source of V, J and clone size, and D and trimming were worked out from the DNA. This sample lists fewer than 250,000 clones; roughly 89% were detected once. 2.5% to 3% of the sample goes to the ten largest clones.

Counted from cysteine to phenylalanine, this CDR3 has 16 amino acids. Just CDR3 DNA is preserved here, 48 bases in frame from base 1. From a lookup of the germline V gene, CDR1 and CDR2 are ENHRY and SYGVKD. V was cut back by 4 bases and J by 2 bases, leaving a gap of 16 bases between them. This TCR derives from a woman in her 30s with acute COVID-19. The sequence links TRBV10-3 to TRBJ2-3; TRBD1 could be the D gene, as 5 bases match. Sequencing was done on a sample of PBMCs or T cells enriched from blood (not recorded which). The base sequence is TGTGCCATCAGTGGGGCAGGGCGTTCCCCCACAGATACGCAGTATTTT. Translated, it gives CAISGAGRSPTDTQYF.